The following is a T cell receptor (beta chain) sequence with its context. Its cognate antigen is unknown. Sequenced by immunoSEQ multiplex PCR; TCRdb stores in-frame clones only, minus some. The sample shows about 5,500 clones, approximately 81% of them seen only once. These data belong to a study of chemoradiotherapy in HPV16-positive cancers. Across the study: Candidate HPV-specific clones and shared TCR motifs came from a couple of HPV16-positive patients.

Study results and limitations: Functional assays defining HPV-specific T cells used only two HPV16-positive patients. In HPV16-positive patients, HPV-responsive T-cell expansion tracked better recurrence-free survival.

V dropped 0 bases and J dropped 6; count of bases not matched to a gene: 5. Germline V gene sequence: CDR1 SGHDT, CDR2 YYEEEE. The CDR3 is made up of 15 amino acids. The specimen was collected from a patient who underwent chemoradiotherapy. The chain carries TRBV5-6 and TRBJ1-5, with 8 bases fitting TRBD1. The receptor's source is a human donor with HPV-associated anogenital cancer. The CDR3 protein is CASSLALQGVQPQHF. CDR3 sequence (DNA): TGTGCCAGCAGCTTGGCCCTACAGGGGGTTCAGCCCCAGCATTTT.